The 9 T cell receptor beta chains below all came from one sample that was sequenced in a study of regulatory T cells in long-lasting Graves disease. Arm-PCR of CDR3 regions and iRepertoire HTBI primers were the basis on which TCR beta libraries were built. TCRdb itself ran the multiplex PCR reads through MiXCR, one entry per CDR3 protein. The profile shows 450,000 or so distinct CDR3 sequences, approximately 23% of them singletons. Time point given: persistent/refractory GD, antithyroid drugs over 5 years with positive TRAb. The TCR library was made from RNA that had been extracted from PBMCs in TRIzol. The specimen was peripheral blood mononuclear cells (PBMCs), collected when the disease was refractory, from a patient treated with antithyroid drugs. Receptors were obtained from a female donor with Graves disease.

This clonotype was seen a few times. The V and J genes are TRBV5-6 and TRBJ2-5; perhaps TRBD1 as D (5 bases). Trimming pared 4 bases from V and 0 bases from J, leaving 10 bases between. CDR3 length: 14 residues. The germline V gene has CDR1 SGHDT and CDR2 YYEEEE. This CDR3 is CASSVDSYQETQYF. CDR3 DNA sequence: TGTGCCAGCAGCGTCGACAGTTACCAAGAGACCCAGTACTTC.

As for this clonotype: One base away lies a much larger clone, so this may be a sequencing read error. The V call is TRBV7-2, the J call TRBJ1-5; D is unresolved. Germline CDR1 is SGHTA and CDR2 is FQGNSA. V dropped 5 bases and J dropped 4 bases, with 9 bases sitting between them. This CDR3 region has 13 residues. The CDR3 bases are TGTACCAGCAGCCCCACAGTTAATCAGCCCCAGCATTTT. It is translated as CTSSPTVNQPQHF.

This clonotype occurred many times. This chain uses TRBV20-1 with TRBJ2-7; D gene unclear. The CDR3 loop spans 14 amino acids. V lost 3 bases and J 5 bases, leaving 17 bases between the germline ends. Germline V gene lookup returns CDR1 DFQATT and CDR2 SNEGSKA (reference sequence). The CDR3 loop is CSASEDGFGDEQYF. CDR3 nucleotide sequence: TGCAGTGCTAGTGAGGACGGGTTTGGGGACGAGCAGTACTTC.

CDR3 loop: CAWSDGGAETQYF. Here the CDR3 DNA reads TGTGCCTGGAGTGACGGGGGGGCCGAGACCCAGTACTTC. V usage is TRBV30 and J usage is TRBJ2-5, with 8 bases lining up with TRBD2. Germline lookup yields CDR1 GTSNPN and CDR2 SVGIG (reference sequence). The CDR3 spans 13 residues. V lost 1 base to trimming and J lost 5 bases; unmatched junction nucleotides: 3.

Of note for this clonotype: Compared with germline, one end of the junction differs, possibly owing to a read error. The rearrangement uses TRBV7-2 and TRBJ2-2; TRBD2 is a possible D gene (6 bases). This CDR3 has 15 amino acids. Germline V gene sequence: CDR1 SGHTA, CDR2 FQGNSA. CDR3 nucleotide sequence: TGTGCCAGCAGCGTAACCGGGGCAGTCATCGGGGGGCTGTTTTTT. It specifies CASSVTGAVIGGLFF.

The V and J genes are TRBV28 and TRBJ1-5; 8 bases agree with TRBD1. The CDR3 totals 15 residues. Germline CDR1 and CDR2: MDHEN and SYDVKM. The junction had 6 bases not matched to a gene; V was cut back by 6 bases and J by 2 bases. The CDR3 bases are TGTGCCAGCAGGCCATCAGGGGGCGGCAATCAGCCCCAGCATTTT. Protein sequence: CASRPSGGGNQPQHF.

This chain links TRBV4-1 with TRBJ2-5; a possible D gene is TRBD1 (5 bases). V shed 2 bases and J shed 5 bases, with 12 bases lying between them. The CDR3 length is 14 residues. Germline CDR1 MGHRA, CDR2 YSYEKL. The CDR3 coding sequence is TGCGCCAGCAGCCAAATCGCAGGGCTGGAGACCCAGTACTTC. Its protein is CASSQIAGLETQYF.

The chain recombines TRBV5-5 with TRBJ2-7; D is unresolved. V lost 2 bases, J lost 6 bases, and 9 bases lay in between. Germline CDR1 reads SGHKS; CDR2 reads YYEKEE (reference sequence). The CDR3 consists of 12 residues. The CDR3 region has the DNA TGTGCCAGCAGCTTTGGGTTCCGCGAGCAGTACTTC. It translates to CASSFGFREQYF.

This clonotype was recorded at least ten times. The chain joins TRBV24-1 to TRBJ2-2; TRBD2 agrees at 12 bases. V shed 0 bases and J 5 bases; nucleotides not matched to a gene: 0. In germline, CDR1 is KGHDR, CDR2 SFDVKD. The CDR3 contains 16 residues. For the CDR3, the DNA is TGTGCCACCAGTGATTTGGGGACTAGCGGGACCGGGGAGCTGTTTTTT. It is translated as CATSDLGTSGTGELFF.